The clone carrying this T cell receptor (beta chain) was seen only a few times. This record comes from a study of early T cells in non-severe SARS-CoV-2 infection. Study details: Chains were unpaired, as sequencing was done on bulk RNA from unsorted whole blood.

Unique molecular identifier tags were affixed to discrete cDNA molecules. One entry per CDR3 protein results from TCRdb running MiXCR on the 5' RACE reads. The repertoire holds about 76,000 distinct CDR3 sequences, with around 10% as singletons. This TCR derives from an adult who was a healthcare worker with PCR-confirmed SARS-CoV-2 infection or an uninfected control (not recorded which). Input material: whole blood.

The CDR3 loop is CSARDRRLQETQYF. For the CDR3, the DNA is TGCAGTGCTAGGGACAGGAGACTCCAAGAGACCCAGTACTTC. The chain links TRBV20-1 to TRBJ2-5; the match to TRBD1 covers 7 bases. The V gene end was trimmed by 3 bases and the J gene end by 1 base; junction bases not matched to a gene: 5. The CDR3 is 14 amino acids. Germline assignment: CDR1 DFQATT and CDR2 SNEGSKA (reference sequence).